This T cell receptor beta chain is from a study of shared clonotypes between healthy human individuals. Study observations and caveats: Though the depth was large, rarefaction showed that sorted-subset sequencing was incomplete. How much donors shared clonotypes was expected to be affected by sequencing depth.

Original handling: ImmunoSEQ yielded junction-only sequences lacking quality scores, so filtering differed. Clones were read by immunoSEQ multiplex PCR, and TCRdb kept only the in-frame ones, dropping some. That table gives V, J and clone size, and the DNA gave D and trimming. This sample yields 700,000 to 950,000 clones, of which around 96% are seen a single time; over 0.2% belongs to the top ten. Positively selected for CCR7, the CD45RO-negative cells used as naive CD8 cells excluded terminally differentiated effector memory CD45RA+ cells. Every donor, a Caucasian adult, lived in Nashville, Tennessee. In the case of this clone: The target antigen is unknown.

The source is a man in his thirties or forties in good health. Sequencing was performed on naive CD8+ T cells sorted from blood.

The CDR3 spells CASSFTLGQIYNEQFF. DNA of the CDR3: TGTGCCAGTAGTTTCACATTGGGACAGATCTACAATGAGCAGTTCTTC. This chain links TRBV19 with TRBJ2-1; 7 bases line up with TRBD1. Germline CDR1 is LNHDA and CDR2 is SQIVND (reference sequence). The CDR3 spans 16 residues. Germline trimming cut 5 bases from V and 3 bases from J; bases unmatched to any gene: 10.